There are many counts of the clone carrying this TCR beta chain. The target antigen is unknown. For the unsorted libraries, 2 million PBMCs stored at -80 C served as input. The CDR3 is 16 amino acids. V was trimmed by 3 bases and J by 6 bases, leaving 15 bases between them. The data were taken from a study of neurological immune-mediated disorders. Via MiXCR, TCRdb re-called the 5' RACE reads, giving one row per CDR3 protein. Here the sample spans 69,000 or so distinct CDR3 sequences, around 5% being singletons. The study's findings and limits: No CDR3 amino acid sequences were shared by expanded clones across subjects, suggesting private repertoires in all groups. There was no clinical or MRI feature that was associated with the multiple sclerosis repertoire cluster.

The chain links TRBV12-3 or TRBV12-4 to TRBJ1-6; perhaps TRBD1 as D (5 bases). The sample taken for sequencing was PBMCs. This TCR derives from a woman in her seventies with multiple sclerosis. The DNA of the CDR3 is TGTGCCAGCAGTTTCAGGGAAGTCTTCCCTAATTCACCCCTCCACTTT. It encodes CASSFREVFPNSPLHF.